The 29 T cell receptor beta chains below all came from one sample that was sequenced in a study of blood T cell repertoires in COVID-19. The assay was immunoSEQ multiplex PCR, and TCRdb's table has in-frame clones only and misses some. The table has 360,000 or so clones, more than 70% seen once. Sequencing used peripheral blood. These receptors all come from a woman aged 55-70 years with COVID-19, enrolled during active disease.

This sequence joins TRBV7-6 and TRBJ2-3; D unclear. CDR1 SGHVS and CDR2 FNYEAQ come from the germline V gene. V lost 3 bases and J lost 6, with 25 bases in between. CDR3 length equals 18 residues. In DNA, the CDR3 is TGTGCCAGCAGCTTGACCCAATACGGAGACTCACCAATGGATACGCAGTATTTT. Translating gives CASSLTQYGDSPMDTQYF.

This chain connects TRBV7-8 to TRBJ2-5, with 11 bases that match TRBD2. V dropped 6 bases and J dropped 4; count of bases not matched to a gene: 10. This CDR3 is built from 16 residues. CDR1 and CDR2 from the germline V gene are SGHVS and FQNEAQ. The CDR3, as DNA: TGTGCCAGCAGACCGATCCGACTAGCGGGGAGAGAGACCCAGTACTTC. Amino acids: CASRPIRLAGRETQYF.

The chain joins TRBV29-1 to TRBJ1-2; 7 bases fit TRBD1. CDR1 is SQVTM and CDR2 is ANQGSEA in the germline V gene. The V gene end was trimmed by 0 bases and the J gene end by 2 bases; junction bases not matched to a gene: 6. The CDR3 loop spans 15 amino acids. In DNA form, the CDR3 reads TGCAGCGTTGAAGAACTAAGGACAGGCAACTATGGCTACACCTTC. It codes for CSVEELRTGNYGYTF.

The chain couples TRBV5-5 to TRBJ2-3, with D uncertain. CDR3 length: 14 amino acids. Trimming left V 1 base short and J 4 bases short, with 10 bases between. Germline values: CDR1 SGHKS, CDR2 YYEKEE (reference sequence). For the CDR3, the DNA is TGTGCCAGCAGCTTGTGGTCAGTTGCAGATACGCAGTATTTT. Translated, it gives CASSLWSVADTQYF.

With regard to this clone: The germline gene is not matched at one end of the junction; a read error may be the cause. The gene calls are TRBV7-7 and TRBJ1-1; no firm D call. This CDR3 is 14 amino acids long. CDR1 is SSHAT and CDR2 is FNYEAQ in the germline V gene (reference sequence). In DNA form, the CDR3 reads TGTGCTAGCAGCTTAGGAGTAGGGAGCACTGAAGCTTTCTTT. It translates to CASSLGVGSTEAFF.

V usage is TRBV5-1 and J usage is TRBJ1-1; 7 positions match TRBD1. The germline V gene encodes CDR1 SGHRS and CDR2 YFSETQ. CDR3 length: 15 amino acids. J gave up 4 bases and V 5 bases, and 11 bases lay outside the gene matches. The CDR3 here is CASRAGQDMSTEAFF. The CDR3 DNA is TGCGCCAGCAGGGCCGGACAGGATATGAGCACTGAAGCTTTCTTT.

This chain links TRBV30 with TRBJ2-5; D is uncertain. The germline CDR1 and CDR2 sequences are GTSNPN and SVGIG (reference sequence). CDR3 length: 14 residues. The V end lost 3 bases, the J end lost 1 base, and 12 bases lay between the germline ends. Here the CDR3 reads CAWSVEYLQETQYF. CDR3 coding DNA: TGTGCCTGGAGCGTAGAGTACCTCCAAGAGACCCAGTACTTC.

The chain is built from TRBV5-1 and TRBJ2-7; TRBD2 aligns across 9 bases. With V trimmed by 2 bases and J by 2 bases, 8 bases remained unmatched. This CDR3 is 16 amino acids long. Germline V gives CDR1 SGHRS, CDR2 YFSETQ. CDR3 bases: TGCGCCAGCAGCTTAGATTCAGCGGGGGGACCCTACGAGCAGTACTTC. Translated: CASSLDSAGGPYEQYF.

The chain links TRBV14 to TRBJ1-1; 8 bases map to TRBD1. Germline values: CDR1 SGHDN, CDR2 FVKESK. V shed 4 bases, J shed 5 bases, and the junction held 6 bases outside the gene matches. The CDR3 has 14 amino acids. The CDR3 DNA is TGTGCCAGCAGCCCTAGGCAGGGGGCGACTGAAGCTTTCTTT. Translation: CASSPRQGATEAFF.

This chain uses TRBV3-1 (or the pseudogene TRBV3-2) with TRBJ1-5; possibly TRBD1 for D (5 bases). The CDR3 extends over 17 amino acids. Trimming left V 0 bases short and J 7 bases short, with 19 bases between. Germline V CDR1 and CDR2: LGHDT, YNNKEL (reference sequence). This CDR3 is CASSQDAGGRRRQPQHF. Written as DNA, the CDR3 is TGTGCCAGCAGCCAAGATGCGGGGGGAAGGCGTCGGCAGCCCCAGCATTTT.

The chain links TRBV5-1 to TRBJ1-1; D may be TRBD1 (5 bases). Germline CDR1 SGHRS, CDR2 YFSETQ. This CDR3 has 13 amino acids. The germline V and J ends were trimmed by 4 bases and 3 bases, with 10 bases remaining between them. CDR3 protein: CASSLDTDTEAFF. The CDR3 nucleotides read TGCGCCAGCAGCCTGGACACCGACACTGAAGCTTTCTTT.

V gene TRBV10-3 combines with J gene TRBJ1-2, with D maybe TRBD1 (6 bases). V was pared by 8 bases and J by 2 bases, with 12 bases between. CDR1 is ENHRY and CDR2 is SYGVKD in the germline V gene. CDR3 length: 13 amino acids. CDR3 residues: CAIRGQGNYGYTF. The CDR3 coding sequence is TGTGCCATCCGAGGGCAGGGGAACTATGGCTACACCTTC.

The genes are TRBV2 and TRBJ2-1, with 14 bases that match TRBD2. Germline CDR1 and CDR2: SNHLY and FYNNEI. Trimming at V came to 4 bases and at J to 6 bases, leaving 2 bases not matched to a gene. The CDR3 covers 15 residues. The CDR3 loop is CASSAGLAGANEQFF. The DNA of the CDR3 is TGTGCCAGCAGTGCGGGACTAGCGGGGGCCAATGAGCAGTTCTTC.

The chain employs TRBV5-1 and TRBJ1-6; no firm D call. V gave up 4 bases and J gave up 6 bases, with 8 bases separating them. Germline V gene data show CDR1 as SGHRS and CDR2 as YFSETQ. This CDR3 spans 13 amino acids. The CDR3 sequence: CASSRVVNSPLHF. For the CDR3, the DNA is TGCGCCAGCAGCCGGGTGGTTAATTCACCCCTCCACTTT.

The J gene is TRBJ1-2, the V gene TRBV15; weak D call: TRBD1 (5 bases). Germline V gene lookup returns CDR1 LNHNV and CDR2 YYDKDF (reference sequence). The CDR3 consists of 14 residues. Trimming left V 5 bases short and J 5 bases short, with 15 bases between. CDR3 sequence (DNA): TGTGCCACCAGCGGCGGGGGGGGTCAATATGGCTACACCTTC. It is translated as CATSGGGGQYGYTF.

This clone was seen a few times. This chain uses TRBV6-4 with TRBJ2-3, with a possible D match to TRBD2 (6 bases). CDR3 size: 15 residues. The germline CDR1 and CDR2 sequences are MRHNA and SNTAGT. Deletions cut 7 bases from V and 0 bases from J, with 14 bases between. CDR3 coding DNA: TGTGCCAGCACCAAGGCGGCGGGGAGCACAGATACGCAGTATTTT. Its translation is CASTKAAGSTDTQYF.

As regards this clone: Other nucleotide sequences from this sample produce the same CDR3. The chain joins TRBV6-1 to TRBJ1-5; D is unresolved. V was pared by 0 bases and J by 4 bases, with 13 bases between. This CDR3 contains 16 residues. Per the germline V gene, CDR1 is MNHNS and CDR2 is SASEGT. The CDR3 is CASSEARRTGNQPQHF. The CDR3 DNA reads TGTGCCAGCAGTGAAGCGCGGAGGACTGGGAATCAGCCCCAGCATTTT.

This sequence joins TRBV6-1 and TRBJ1-2, with 11 bases matching TRBD1. With 3 bases clipped from V and 4 bases from J, the junction kept 7 bases outside the gene matches. The CDR3 has 16 residues. Germline V gene sequence: CDR1 MNHNS, CDR2 SASEGT. The CDR3 sequence is CASSDYRDRGTYGYTF. The DNA of the CDR3 is TGTGCCAGCAGTGACTACCGGGACAGGGGGACCTATGGCTACACCTTC.

DNA of the CDR3: TGTGCCAGCGGACCGACAGGGGCCACTAATGAAAAACTGTTTTTT. Amino acids: CASGPTGATNEKLFF. The chain joins TRBV5-8 to TRBJ1-4; 8 bases are shared with TRBD1. The CDR3 length is 15 residues. The trim removed 7 bases at V and 2 bases at J, leaving 7 bases unmatched. Germline V gene lookup returns CDR1 SGHTS and CDR2 YDEGEE. Using reference TRBV5-8 and TRBJ1-4 for the parts outside the CDR3, the full variable domain is EAGVTQSPTHLIKTRGQQATLRCSPISGHTSVYWYQQALGLGLQFLLWYDEGEERNRGNFPPRFSGRQFPNYSSELNVNALELEDSALYLCASGPTGATNEKLFFGSGTQLSVL.

This clone was observed a single time. The chain joins TRBV27 to TRBJ2-1; a possible D gene is TRBD2 (6 bases). V gave up 0 bases and J gave up 7 bases, with 13 bases separating them. The CDR3 runs 15 residues. Germline CDR1 and CDR2: MNHEY and SMNVEV (reference sequence). The CDR3 loop is CASSLSRLGTNEQFF. DNA of the CDR3: TGTGCCAGCAGTTTATCTAGGCTCGGGACTAATGAGCAGTTCTTC.

The chain couples TRBV7-2 to TRBJ1-5; D gene unclear. CDR3 length: 13 amino acids. Germline CDR1 is SGHTA and CDR2 is FQGNSA. Trimming removed 5 bases at V and 0 bases at J, with 5 bases between. The CDR3 DNA reads TGTGCCAGCAGCGCGTATAGCAATCAGCCCCAGCATTTT. Translated, it gives CASSAYSNQPQHF. Based on the CDR3 plus reference TRBV7-2 and TRBJ1-5, the full variable domain is GAGVSQSPSNKVTEKGKDVELRCDPISGHTALYWYRQSLGQGLEFLIYFQGNSAPDKSGLPSDRFSAERTGGSVSTLTIQRTQQEDSAVYLCASSAYSNQPQHFGDGTRLSIL.

The V gene is TRBV6-2 or TRBV6-3, the J gene TRBJ1-1; 8 bases match TRBD1. Germline V gives CDR1 MNHEY, CDR2 SVGEGT. CDR3 length: 16 amino acids. The ends lost 4 bases at V and 0 bases at J; junction bases unmatched: 7. This CDR3 is CASSWDRPILNTEAFF. The CDR3 DNA reads as TGTGCCAGCAGTTGGGACAGGCCGATTTTGAACACTGAAGCTTTCTTT.

The rearrangement joins TRBV2 to TRBJ1-4, with TRBD1 identical over 9 bases. The V gene's germline CDR1 is SNHLY and CDR2 FYNNEI. The V and J ends lost 5 bases and 8 bases, in that order; junction bases with no gene match: 18. This CDR3 contains 18 residues. CDR3: CASSLSRLTGGKNEKLFF. The CDR3 nucleotides are TGTGCCAGCAGTCTATCCCGCCTTACAGGGGGCAAGAACGAAAAACTGTTTTTT.

The chain uses TRBV3-1 (or the pseudogene TRBV3-2) and TRBJ2-1; no definite D call. Per the germline V gene, CDR1 is LGHDT and CDR2 is YNNKEL (reference sequence). CDR3 size: 14 residues. The V and J ends lost 1 base and 9 bases respectively, with 13 bases between them. CDR3 region: CASSQGSSNGEQFF. In DNA form, the CDR3 reads TGTGCCAGCAGCCAAGGGAGCAGCAACGGTGAGCAGTTCTTC.

The gene calls are TRBV3-1 (or the pseudogene TRBV3-2) and TRBJ2-5, with D perhaps matching TRBD2 (7 bases). Germline lookup yields CDR1 LGHDT and CDR2 YNNKEL (reference sequence). This CDR3 is built from 16 residues. With 1 base removed from V and 3 bases from J, the gap between germline ends came to 15 bases. CDR3 sequence (DNA): TGTGCCAGCAGCCAAGGAGGGGGGGGCCGGGAAGAGACCCAGTACTTC. This gives the protein CASSQGGGGREETQYF.

The gene calls are TRBV4-1 and TRBJ1-2; weak D call: TRBD1 (6 bases). V was clipped by 3 bases and J by 8 bases, with 22 bases between them. Germline V gene sequence: CDR1 MGHRA, CDR2 YSYEKL. There are 16 residues in the CDR3. The DNA of the CDR3 is TGCGCCAGCAGCCATCCGATGAATGGGGGGGCGAGCGGCTACACCTTC. It codes for CASSHPMNGGASGYTF.

The CDR3 is CASSLQGIGEAFF. The CDR3 coding sequence is TGTGCCAGCAGCTTACAGGGGATTGGTGAAGCTTTCTTT. The chain recombines TRBV11-2 with TRBJ1-1; D is possibly TRBD1 (6 bases). Germline V gene sequence: CDR1 SGHAT, CDR2 FQNNGV. Trimming took off 2 bases at V and 7 bases at J, with 11 bases between the two ends. The CDR3 is 13 residues long.

The V gene is TRBV7-2, the J gene TRBJ1-4; D uncertain. There are 14 residues in the CDR3. V was trimmed by 5 bases and J by 8 bases, leaving 15 bases between them. Looked up from germline, CDR1 is SGHTA and CDR2 is FQGNSA. Here the CDR3 reads CASSGGGLGEKLFF. CDR3 nucleotides: TGTGCCAGCAGCGGAGGTGGGCTGGGGGAAAAACTGTTTTTT. Full variable domain (missing parts from reference TRBV7-2 and TRBJ1-4): GAGVSQSPSNKVTEKGKDVELRCDPISGHTALYWYRQSLGQGLEFLIYFQGNSAPDKSGLPSDRFSAERTGGSVSTLTIQRTQQEDSAVYLCASSGGGLGEKLFFGSGTQLSVL.

DNA for the CDR3: TGTGCCAGCAGCTTTAGGGGGCGAGAGACCCAGTACTTC. This translates into CASSFRGRETQYF. The V gene is TRBV5-6, the J gene TRBJ2-5; 7 bases match TRBD1. The trim removed 2 bases at V and 4 bases at J, leaving 2 bases unmatched. CDR3 length: 13 amino acids. Germline V gene lookup returns CDR1 SGHDT and CDR2 YYEEEE.